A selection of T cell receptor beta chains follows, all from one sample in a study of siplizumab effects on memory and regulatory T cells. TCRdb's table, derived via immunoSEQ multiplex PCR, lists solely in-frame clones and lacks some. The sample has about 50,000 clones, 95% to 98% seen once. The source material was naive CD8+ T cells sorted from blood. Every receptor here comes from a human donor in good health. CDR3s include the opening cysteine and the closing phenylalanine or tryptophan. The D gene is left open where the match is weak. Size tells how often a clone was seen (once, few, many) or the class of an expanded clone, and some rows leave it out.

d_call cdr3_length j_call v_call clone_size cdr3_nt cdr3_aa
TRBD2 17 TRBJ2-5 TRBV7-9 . TGTGCCAGCAGCTTAGGGGCGGGAGCGGGAGGGTCGGAGACCCAGTACTTC CASSLGAGAGGSETQYF
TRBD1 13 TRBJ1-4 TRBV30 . TGTGCCTGGACCTTAGGGGGCAATGAAAAACTGTTTTTT CAWTLGGNEKLFF
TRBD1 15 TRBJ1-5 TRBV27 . TGTGCCAGCAGTTTAATCGGACAGGGTAATCAGCCCCAGCATTTT CASSLIGQGNQPQHF
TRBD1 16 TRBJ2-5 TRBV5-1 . TGCGCCAGCAGCGGAATGGGGACAGGGGGCGTGGAGACCCAGTACTTC CASSGMGTGGVETQYF
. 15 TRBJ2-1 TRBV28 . TGTGCCAGCAGTTTGAGGGCAGGCTCCTACAATGAGCAGTTCTTC CASSLRAGSYNEQFF
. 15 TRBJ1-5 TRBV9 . TGTGCCAGCAGCGTAGAGGGAGACCCCAATCAGCCCCAGCATTTT CASSVEGDPNQPQHF
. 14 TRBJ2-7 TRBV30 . TGTGCCTGTGGGTCCGGGACACTGAACTACGAGCAGTACTTC CACGSGTLNYEQYF
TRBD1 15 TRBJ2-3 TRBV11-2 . TGTGCCAGCAGCTCCCGGGACAGCCTAACAGATACGCAGTATTTT CASSSRDSLTDTQYF
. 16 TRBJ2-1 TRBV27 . TGTGCCAGCAGTTTAGTCGAACAACCGACTTACAATGAGCAGTTCTTC CASSLVEQPTYNEQFF
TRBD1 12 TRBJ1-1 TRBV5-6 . TGTGCCAGCGGGACAGGGAACACTGAAGCTTTCTTT CASGTGNTEAFF
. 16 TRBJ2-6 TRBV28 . TGTGCCAGCAGCCCACAGGTTAGCTCTGGGGCCAACGTCCTGACTTTC CASSPQVSSGANVLTF
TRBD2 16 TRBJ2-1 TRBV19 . TGTGCCAGTAGTATCCGACCTAGCGGGAGTAGAGATGAGCAGTTCTTC CASSIRPSGSRDEQFF
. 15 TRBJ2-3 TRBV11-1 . TGTGCCAGCAGCTTCGTCGGGGAAGACACAGATACGCAGTATTTT CASSFVGEDTDTQYF
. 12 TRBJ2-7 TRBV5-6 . TGTGCCAGCAGCCCGGGGACCGGGGAGCAGTACTTC CASSPGTGEQYF
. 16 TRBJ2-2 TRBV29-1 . TGCAGCGTTGAAGATTCTGGGGTGCGGGTTACCGGGGAGCTGTTTTTT CSVEDSGVRVTGELFF
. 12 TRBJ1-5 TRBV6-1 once TGTGCCAGCAGCCAAACCGGGGAGCCCCAGCATTTT CASSQTGEPQHF
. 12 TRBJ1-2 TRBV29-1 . TGCAGCGTTGACGCAGATAACTATGGCTACACCTTC CSVDADNYGYTF
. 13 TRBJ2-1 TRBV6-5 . TGTGCCAGCACTACCGGGACCCGCGGTGAGCAGTTCTTC CASTTGTRGEQFF
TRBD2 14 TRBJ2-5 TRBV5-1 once TGCGCCAGCAGCCTGGAGGGAGGGGCAGAGACCCAGTACTTC CASSLEGGAETQYF
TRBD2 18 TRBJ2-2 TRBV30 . TGTGCCTGGAGTGTAGGCAGGGAGGGAGCAGGGTACACCGGGGAGCTGTTTTTT CAWSVGREGAGYTGELFF
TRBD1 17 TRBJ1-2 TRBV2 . TGTGCCAGCAGTGAGGTTATTTTGGGACAGAGTAACTATGGCTACACCTTC CASSEVILGQSNYGYTF
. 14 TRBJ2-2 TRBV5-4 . TGTGCCAGCAGCACCGACGAGAACACCGGGGAGCTGTTTTTT CASSTDENTGELFF
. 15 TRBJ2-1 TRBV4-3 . TGCGCCAGCAGCCAAGATGGCCGGAGGGGGGATGAGCAGTTCTTC CASSQDGRRGDEQFF
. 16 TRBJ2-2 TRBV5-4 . TGTGCCAGCAGCTCCCGATACAGGGGAGGCACCGGGGAGCTGTTTTTT CASSSRYRGGTGELFF
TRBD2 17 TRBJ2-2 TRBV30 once TGTGCCTGGAGAACAGTTCTAGCGGGTAGTAACACCGGGGAGCTGTTTTTT CAWRTVLAGSNTGELFF
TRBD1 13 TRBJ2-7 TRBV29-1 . TGCAGCGTACCGGGACAGGGGCCCTACGAGCAGTACTTC CSVPGQGPYEQYF
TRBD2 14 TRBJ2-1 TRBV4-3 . TGCGCCAGCAGCCAAGTACTAGCGGACAATGAGCAGTTCTTC CASSQVLADNEQFF
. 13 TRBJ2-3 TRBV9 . TGTGCCAGCAGCGTAGTTGGAGCAGATACGCAGTATTTT CASSVVGADTQYF
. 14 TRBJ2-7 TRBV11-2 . TGTGCCAGCAGCTTAGTAGGGGAGGATTACGAGCAGTACTTC CASSLVGEDYEQYF
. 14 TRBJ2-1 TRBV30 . TGTGCCTGGAGTGTCGGGGCAGGGGACAATGAGCAGTTCTTC CAWSVGAGDNEQFF
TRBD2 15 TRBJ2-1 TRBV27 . TGTGCCAGCAGTGCCGGGACTAGCGGCGTCAATGAGCAGTTCTTC CASSAGTSGVNEQFF
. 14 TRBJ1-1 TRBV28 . TGTGCCAGCAGTTCTCCGGCCCGATCGGATGAAGCTTTCTTT CASSSPARSDEAFF
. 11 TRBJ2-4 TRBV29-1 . TGCAGCGTTGTTCAGAGGGACATTCAGTACTTC CSVVQRDIQYF
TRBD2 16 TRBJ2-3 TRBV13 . TGTGCCAGCAGCTTACGCGGGAGACGGGACACAGATACGCAGTATTTT CASSLRGRRDTDTQYF
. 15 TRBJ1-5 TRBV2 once TGTGCCAGCAGTGAAGCGGGACCGGGATATCAGCCCCAGCATTTT CASSEAGPGYQPQHF
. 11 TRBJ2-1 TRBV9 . TGTGCCAGCAGCGTGCACAATGAGCAGTTCTTC CASSVHNEQFF
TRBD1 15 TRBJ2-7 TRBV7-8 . TGTGCCAGCAGCGCTACCGGGACAGGGACTTACGAGCAGTACTTC CASSATGTGTYEQYF
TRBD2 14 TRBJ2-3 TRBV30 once TGTGCCTGGAGGCCAGCGGGAGAGTCAGATACGCAGTATTTT CAWRPAGESDTQYF
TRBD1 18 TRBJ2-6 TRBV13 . TGTGCCAGCAGCTCTACAGGACAGGGGGCGCCGGGGGCCAACGTCCTGACTTTC CASSSTGQGAPGANVLTF
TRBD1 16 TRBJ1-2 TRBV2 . TGTGCCAGCAGTGAAGCATTTTCGGGACAGCGCTATGGCTACACCTTC CASSEAFSGQRYGYTF
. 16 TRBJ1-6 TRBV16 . TGTGCCAGCAGCCAATCGTGGGCAGAACTGAGCTCACCCCTCCACTTT CASSQSWAELSSPLHF
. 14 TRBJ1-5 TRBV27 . TGTGCCAGCAGTTTATTAGGGGGTAGACAGCCCCAGCATTTT CASSLLGGRQPQHF
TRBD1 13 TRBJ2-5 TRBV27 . TGTGCCAGCGGCGGGACAGGGAGGGCGACCCAGTACTTC CASGGTGRATQYF
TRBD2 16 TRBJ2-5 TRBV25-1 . TGTGCCAGCAGTCCCCTCGGGGGGGGGTACCAAGAGACCCAGTACTTC CASSPLGGGYQETQYF
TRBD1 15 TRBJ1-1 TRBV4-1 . TGCGCCAGCAGCCAAACCGGGACAGAGAACACTGAAGCTTTCTTT CASSQTGTENTEAFF
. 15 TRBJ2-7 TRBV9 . TGTGCCAGCAGCGCGGGGATGGGTATCTCCTACGAGCAGTACTTC CASSAGMGISYEQYF
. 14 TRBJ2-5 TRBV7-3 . TGTGCCAGCAGCCCCTCGAAAGAAAGAGAGACCCAGTACTTC CASSPSKERETQYF
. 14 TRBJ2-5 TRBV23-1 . TGCGCCAGCAGTCAATCCTGTGGGAGAGAGACCCAGTACTTC CASSQSCGRETQYF
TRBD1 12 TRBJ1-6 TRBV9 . TGTGCCAGCAGCGACCACAGGGGGACCCTCCACTTT CASSDHRGTLHF
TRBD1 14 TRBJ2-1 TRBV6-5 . TGTGCCAGCAGTTACACAGGGGGCTACAATGAGCAGTTCTTC CASSYTGGYNEQFF
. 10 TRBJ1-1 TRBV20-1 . TGCAGTGACCGACGGACTGAAGCTTTCTTT CSDRRTEAFF
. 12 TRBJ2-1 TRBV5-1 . TGCGCCAGCAGCTTTCTCGGGAATGAGCAGTTCTTC CASSFLGNEQFF
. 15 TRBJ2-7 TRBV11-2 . TGTGCCAGCAGCTTAGGCGGAAGTGATTCCTACGAGCAGTACTTC CASSLGGSDSYEQYF
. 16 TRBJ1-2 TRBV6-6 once TGTGCCAGCAGCCCAAACAGGGTCCTCGAGTACTATGGCTACACCTTC CASSPNRVLEYYGYTF
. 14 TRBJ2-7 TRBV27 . TGTGCCAGCAGCCCAAGCAGGGGGGACTACGAGCAGTACTTC CASSPSRGDYEQYF